This T cell receptor beta chain was recorded in a study of T cells in Graves' hyperthyroidism and ophthalmopathy. Each person with ophthalmopathy scored at least 3 on the Clinical Activity Score, reached NOSPECS grade 4 or higher, and had been ill under 3 months. Exclusion criteria comprised uncontrolled infection, other autoimmune disease, pregnancy or lactation. This clonotype came up a few times. Its antigen is still unknown. This may be a read error: a much more frequent sequence differs by one nucleotide. Amplification of TCR beta CDR3 regions used RNA as the template. The study used the HTBI primer set for a first-round RT-PCR of the TCR CDR3. TCRdb re-analysed the multiplex PCR reads in MiXCR, keeping a single row per CDR3 protein. The table includes around 300,000 distinct CDR3 sequences, 12% to 15% detected once. Regarding the study as a whole: The blood repertoire included most of the expanded thyroid clonotypes above 0.001.

The CDR3 has 14 amino acids. The V gene's germline CDR1 is SNHLY and CDR2 FYNNEI. J gave up 4 bases and V 4 bases, and 3 bases lay outside the gene matches. V and J are TRBV2 and TRBJ2-2, with 7 bases fitting TRBD1. This clonotype was sampled from a woman aged 40 to 50 with Graves' ophthalmopathy. The specimen was blood. The CDR3 DNA reads as TGTGCCAGCAGTGGGCCAGGGGGCACCGGGGAGCTGTTTTTT. Translating gives CASSGPGGTGELFF.